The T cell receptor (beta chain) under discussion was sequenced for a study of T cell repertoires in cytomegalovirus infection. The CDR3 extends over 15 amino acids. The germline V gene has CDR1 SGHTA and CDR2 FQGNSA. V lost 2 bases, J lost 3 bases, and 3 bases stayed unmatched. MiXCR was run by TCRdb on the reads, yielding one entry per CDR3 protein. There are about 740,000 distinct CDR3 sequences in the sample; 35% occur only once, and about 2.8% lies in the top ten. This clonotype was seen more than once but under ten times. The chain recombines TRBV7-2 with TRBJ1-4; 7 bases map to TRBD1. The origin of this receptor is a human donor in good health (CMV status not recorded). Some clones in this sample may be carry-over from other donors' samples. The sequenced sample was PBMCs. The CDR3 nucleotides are TGTGCCAGCAGCTTACCTCAGGGGGCTAATGAAAAACTGTTTTTT. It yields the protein CASSLPQGANEKLFF.